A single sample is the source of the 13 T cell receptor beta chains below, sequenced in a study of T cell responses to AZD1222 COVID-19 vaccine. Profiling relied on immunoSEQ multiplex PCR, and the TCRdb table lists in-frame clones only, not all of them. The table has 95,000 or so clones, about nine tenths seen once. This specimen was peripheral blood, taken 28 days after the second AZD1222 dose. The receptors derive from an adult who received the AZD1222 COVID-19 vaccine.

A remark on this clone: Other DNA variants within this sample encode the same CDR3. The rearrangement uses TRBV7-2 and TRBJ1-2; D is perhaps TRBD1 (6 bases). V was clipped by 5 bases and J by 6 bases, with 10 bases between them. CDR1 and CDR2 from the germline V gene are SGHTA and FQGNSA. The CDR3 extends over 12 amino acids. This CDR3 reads CASSPRTDGYTF. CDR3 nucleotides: TGTGCCAGCAGCCCACGGACAGATGGCTACACCTTC.

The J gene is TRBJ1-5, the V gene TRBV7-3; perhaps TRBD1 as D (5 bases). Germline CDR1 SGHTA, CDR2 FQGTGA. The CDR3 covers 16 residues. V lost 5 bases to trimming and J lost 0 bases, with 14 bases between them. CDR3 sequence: CASSPRWGLSNQPQHF. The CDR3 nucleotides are TGTGCCAGCAGCCCTAGGTGGGGCCTTAGCAATCAGCCCCAGCATTTT.

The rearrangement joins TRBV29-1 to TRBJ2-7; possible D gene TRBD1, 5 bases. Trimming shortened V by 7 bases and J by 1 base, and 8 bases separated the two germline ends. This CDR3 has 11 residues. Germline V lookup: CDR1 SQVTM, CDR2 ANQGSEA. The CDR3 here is CSAAGSYEQYF. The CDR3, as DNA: TGCAGCGCCGCAGGGTCCTACGAGCAGTACTTC.

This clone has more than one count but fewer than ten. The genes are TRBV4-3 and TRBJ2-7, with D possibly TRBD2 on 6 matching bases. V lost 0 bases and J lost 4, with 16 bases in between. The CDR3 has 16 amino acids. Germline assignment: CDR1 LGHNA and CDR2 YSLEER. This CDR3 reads CASSQDIGGGAYEQYF. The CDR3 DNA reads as TGCGCCAGCAGCCAAGATATTGGGGGAGGAGCATACGAGCAGTACTTC.

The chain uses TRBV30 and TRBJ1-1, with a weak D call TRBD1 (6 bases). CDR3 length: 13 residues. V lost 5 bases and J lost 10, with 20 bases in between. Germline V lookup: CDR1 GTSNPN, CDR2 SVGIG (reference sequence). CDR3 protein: CAWSRREGVRAFF. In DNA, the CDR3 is TGTGCCTGGTCAAGGAGGGAGGGGGTGAGAGCTTTCTTT.

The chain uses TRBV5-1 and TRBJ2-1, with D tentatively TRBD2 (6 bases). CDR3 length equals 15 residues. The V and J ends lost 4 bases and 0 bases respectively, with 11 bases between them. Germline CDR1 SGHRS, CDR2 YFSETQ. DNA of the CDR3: TGCGCCAGCAGCGGTGGGGGGACCTCCTACAATGAGCAGTTCTTC. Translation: CASSGGGTSYNEQFF.

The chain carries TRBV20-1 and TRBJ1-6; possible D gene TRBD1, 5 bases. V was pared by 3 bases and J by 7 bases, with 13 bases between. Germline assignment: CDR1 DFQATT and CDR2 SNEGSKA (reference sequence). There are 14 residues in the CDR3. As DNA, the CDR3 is TGCAGTGCTAGTCTAGGGGCGCAGAATTCACCCCTCCACTTT. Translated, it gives CSASLGAQNSPLHF.

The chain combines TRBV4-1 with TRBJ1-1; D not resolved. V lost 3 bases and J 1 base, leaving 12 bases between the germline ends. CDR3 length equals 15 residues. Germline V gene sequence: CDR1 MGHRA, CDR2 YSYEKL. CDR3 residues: CASSHLGDRNTEAFF. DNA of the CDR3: TGCGCCAGCAGCCACCTGGGCGACCGGAACACTGAAGCTTTCTTT.

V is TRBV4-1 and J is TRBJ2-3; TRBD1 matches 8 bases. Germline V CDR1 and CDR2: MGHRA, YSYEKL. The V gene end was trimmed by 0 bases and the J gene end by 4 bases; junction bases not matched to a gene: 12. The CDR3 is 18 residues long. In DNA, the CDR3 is TGCGCCAGCAGCCAAGAGTCCTACAGGGGGTTACAAGCAGATACGCAGTATTTT. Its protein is CASSQESYRGLQADTQYF.

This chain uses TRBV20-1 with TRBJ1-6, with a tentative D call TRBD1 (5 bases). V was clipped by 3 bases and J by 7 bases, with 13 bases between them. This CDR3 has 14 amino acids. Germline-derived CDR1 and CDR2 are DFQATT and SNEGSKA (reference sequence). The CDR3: CSASVGGWNSPLHF. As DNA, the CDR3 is TGCAGTGCTAGTGTGGGGGGTTGGAATTCACCCCTCCACTTT.

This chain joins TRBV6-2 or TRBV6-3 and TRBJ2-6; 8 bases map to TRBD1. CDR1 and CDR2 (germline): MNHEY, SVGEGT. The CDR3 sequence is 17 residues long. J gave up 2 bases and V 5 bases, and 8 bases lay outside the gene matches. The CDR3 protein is CASSSRQGRTGANVLTF. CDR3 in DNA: TGTGCCAGCAGTAGCCGACAGGGGAGGACTGGGGCCAACGTCCTGACTTTC.

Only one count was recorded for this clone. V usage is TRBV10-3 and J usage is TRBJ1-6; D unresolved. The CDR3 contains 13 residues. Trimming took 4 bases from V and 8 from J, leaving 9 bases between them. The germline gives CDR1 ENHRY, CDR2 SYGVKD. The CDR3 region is CAISGTEYSPLHF. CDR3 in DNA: TGTGCCATCAGTGGGACCGAATATTCACCCCTCCACTTT.

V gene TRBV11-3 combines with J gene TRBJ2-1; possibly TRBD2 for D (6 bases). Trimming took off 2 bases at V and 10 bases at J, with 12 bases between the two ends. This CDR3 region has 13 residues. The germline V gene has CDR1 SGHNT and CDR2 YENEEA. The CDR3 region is CASSLSTLAEQFF. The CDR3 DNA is TGTGCCAGCAGCTTATCCACGCTAGCGGAGCAGTTCTTC.